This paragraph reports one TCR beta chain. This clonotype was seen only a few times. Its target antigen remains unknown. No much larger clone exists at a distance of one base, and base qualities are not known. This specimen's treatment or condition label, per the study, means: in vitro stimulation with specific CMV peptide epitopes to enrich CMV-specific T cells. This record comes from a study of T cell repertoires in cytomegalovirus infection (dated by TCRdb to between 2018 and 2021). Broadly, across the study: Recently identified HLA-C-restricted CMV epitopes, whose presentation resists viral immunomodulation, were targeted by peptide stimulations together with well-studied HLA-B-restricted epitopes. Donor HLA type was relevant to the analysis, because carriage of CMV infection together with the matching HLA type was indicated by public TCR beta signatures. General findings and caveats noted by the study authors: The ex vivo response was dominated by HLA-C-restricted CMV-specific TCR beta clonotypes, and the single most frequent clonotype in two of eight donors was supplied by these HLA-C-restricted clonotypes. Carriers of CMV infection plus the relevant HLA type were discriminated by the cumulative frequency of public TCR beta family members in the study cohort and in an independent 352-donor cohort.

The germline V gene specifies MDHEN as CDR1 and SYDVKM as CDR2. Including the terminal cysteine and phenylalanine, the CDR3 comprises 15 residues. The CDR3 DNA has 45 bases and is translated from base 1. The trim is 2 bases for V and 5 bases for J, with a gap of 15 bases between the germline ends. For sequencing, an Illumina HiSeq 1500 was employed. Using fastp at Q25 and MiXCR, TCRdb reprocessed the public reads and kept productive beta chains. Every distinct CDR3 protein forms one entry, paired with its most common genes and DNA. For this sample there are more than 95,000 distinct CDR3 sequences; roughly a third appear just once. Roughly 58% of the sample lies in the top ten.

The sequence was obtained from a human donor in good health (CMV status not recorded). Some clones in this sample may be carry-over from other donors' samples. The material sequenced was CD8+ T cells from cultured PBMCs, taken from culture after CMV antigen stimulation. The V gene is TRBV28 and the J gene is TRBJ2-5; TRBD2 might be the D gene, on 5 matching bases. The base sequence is TGTGCCAGCAGTTTAGGGAGTCGGGTGTCGGAGACCCAGTACTTC. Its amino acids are CASSLGSRVSETQYF.